One and the same sample provided the 15 T cell receptor beta chains below, sequenced in a study of shared clonotypes between healthy human individuals. Clones were sequenced by immunoSEQ multiplex PCR, and TCRdb holds only the in-frame ones, with some missing. The table includes some 1,600,000 clones, around 98% detected once. What was sequenced was naive CD4+ T cells sorted from blood. Subset: CD45RA+ positively selected. These receptors all come from a man aged 30 to 45 in good health.

As regards this clone: The junction does not match germline at one end; this may be a read error. The gene calls are TRBV7-9 and TRBJ1-1; TRBD1 might be the D (5 bases). This CDR3 region has 15 residues. From germline, CDR1 is SEHNR and CDR2 FQNEAQ (reference sequence). The CDR3 sequence is CASSLGAGENTKAFF. The CDR3 DNA sequence: TGTGCCAGCAGCTTAGGAGCGGGGGAGAACACTAAAGCTTTCTTT. The whole variable domain, filled in from reference TRBV7-9 and TRBJ1-1, reads DTGVSQNPRHKITKRGQNVTFRCDPISEHNRLYWYRQTLGQGPEFLTYFQNEAQLEKSRLLSDRFSAERPKGSFSTLEIQRTEQGDSAMYLCASSLGAGENTKAFFGQGTRLTVV.

The CDR3 coding sequence is TGTGCCAGCAGCTCCAACAGGGGAATGGGCTATGGCTACACCTTC. Its translation: CASSSNRGMGYGYTF. The V gene is TRBV5-8, the J gene TRBJ1-2; 7 bases are shared with TRBD1. The CDR3 is made up of 15 amino acids. The V and J ends lost 3 bases and 4 bases, in that order; junction bases with no gene match: 9. Per the germline V gene, CDR1 is SGHTS and CDR2 is YDEGEE.

J is TRBJ2-7 and V is TRBV19; the match to TRBD1 covers 10 bases. The length of the CDR3 is 14 residues. CDR1 is LNHDA and CDR2 is SQIVND in the germline V gene (reference sequence). V was pared by 4 bases and J by 3 bases, with 3 bases of the junction left unmatched. CDR3 region: CASSTGTGVYEQYF. The CDR3 nucleotides read TGTGCCAGTAGTACCGGGACAGGGGTCTACGAGCAGTACTTC.

Here the CDR3 DNA reads TGTGCCAGCAGTTTGTTAGCGGGACCAATGGGCAATGAGCAGTTCTTC. Encoded protein: CASSLLAGPMGNEQFF. The rearrangement joins TRBV28 to TRBJ2-1, with 8 positions matching TRBD2. After removal of 3 bases from V and 6 bases from J, the junction contained 10 bases not matched to a gene. Germline assignment: CDR1 MDHEN and CDR2 SYDVKM. There are 16 residues in the CDR3.

The DNA of the CDR3 is TGTGCCAGCAGCGTAGGAGAAACAGATACGCAGTATTTT. Translating gives CASSVGETDTQYF. The rearrangement uses TRBV9 and TRBJ2-3; no definite D call. V gave up 0 bases and J gave up 3 bases, with 5 bases separating them. Germline V gene data show CDR1 as SGDLS and CDR2 as YYNGEE. CDR3 length: 13 amino acids.

The chain combines TRBV19 with TRBJ1-1; D gene uncertain. The length of the CDR3 is 13 residues. V lost 11 bases and J lost 2, with 15 bases in between. The germline V gene has CDR1 LNHDA and CDR2 SQIVND (reference sequence). CDR3 nucleotides: TGTGCCTCCAAGGTCGGGGTAAACACTGAAGCTTTCTTT. This encodes CASKVGVNTEAFF.

V and J are TRBV6-4 and TRBJ2-5, with D possibly matching TRBD2 (6 bases). The CDR3 is 14 residues long. Trimming shortened V by 11 bases and J by 2 bases, and 18 bases separated the two germline ends. Germline V gene data show CDR1 as MRHNA and CDR2 as SNTAGT. This CDR3 is CAGGVPRGQETQYF. The CDR3, as DNA: TGTGCCGGAGGGGTCCCCCGGGGTCAAGAGACCCAGTACTTC.

The chain employs TRBV4-1 and TRBJ2-7, with 8 bases that match TRBD1. Germline values: CDR1 MGHRA, CDR2 YSYEKL. After removal of 5 bases from V and 2 bases from J, the junction contained 8 bases not matched to a gene. This CDR3 spans 15 amino acids. The CDR3 nucleotides are TGCGCCAGCAGCGCACCCGGGACAGGTACCTACGAGCAGTACTTC. Encoded protein: CASSAPGTGTYEQYF.

The rearrangement uses TRBV28 and TRBJ1-5; 7 bases fit TRBD1. CDR1 and CDR2 (germline): MDHEN, SYDVKM. V shed 7 bases and J 4 bases; nucleotides not matched to a gene: 7. The CDR3 is made up of 14 amino acids. CDR3 region: CASTLGQPNQPQHF. In DNA form, the CDR3 reads TGTGCCAGCACTTTGGGACAGCCAAATCAGCCCCAGCATTTT.

V usage is TRBV7-9 and J usage is TRBJ1-2; D might be TRBD1 (5 bases). The V gene's germline CDR1 is SEHNR and CDR2 FQNEAQ (reference sequence). Trimming took 5 bases from V and 7 from J, leaving 17 bases between them. This CDR3 is built from 14 residues. The CDR3 bases are TGTGCCAGCAGCCCCCGAGGGACCCTCCTTGGCTACACCTTC. Protein: CASSPRGTLLGYTF.

This chain uses TRBV11-2 with TRBJ1-4, with TRBD1 identical over 9 bases. From germline, CDR1 is SGHAT and CDR2 FQNNGV. The length of the CDR3 is 15 residues. V shed 0 bases, J shed 6 bases, and the junction held 2 bases outside the gene matches. In nucleotides, the CDR3 is TGTGCCAGCAGCTTAGAACAGGGGGCTTATGAAAAACTGTTTTTT. It yields the protein CASSLEQGAYEKLFF.

The chain is built from TRBV9 and TRBJ2-7, with D uncertain. V was cut by 0 bases and J by 5 bases, with 9 bases left in between. Looked up from germline, CDR1 is SGDLS and CDR2 is YYNGEE. This CDR3 contains 13 residues. The CDR3 reads CASSVAFNHEQYF. Written as DNA, the CDR3 is TGTGCCAGCAGCGTAGCCTTTAACCACGAGCAGTACTTC.

This chain uses TRBV11-2 with TRBJ1-2, with TRBD1 as a possible D gene (6 bases). V dropped 1 base and J dropped 7 bases, with 7 bases sitting between them. This CDR3 has 12 residues. Looked up from germline, CDR1 is SGHAT and CDR2 is FQNNGV. CDR3: CASSLGTVGYTF. The DNA for the CDR3 is TGTGCCAGCAGCTTAGGGACAGTTGGCTACACCTTC.

This clone was found once. V gene TRBV2 combines with J gene TRBJ2-7; 8 nucleotides match TRBD2. This CDR3 contains 15 residues. Germline V CDR1 and CDR2: SNHLY, FYNNEI. Trimming at V came to 3 bases and at J to 2 bases, leaving 6 bases not matched to a gene. The CDR3 DNA sequence: TGTGCCAGCAGTGAGACCGGGAGGGTCACCTACGAGCAGTACTTC. Translating it yields CASSETGRVTYEQYF.

The chain uses TRBV5-1 and TRBJ2-2, with D perhaps TRBD2 (5 bases). The CDR3 length is 14 residues. Germline V gene sequence: CDR1 SGHRS, CDR2 YFSETQ. The V and J ends lost 2 bases and 4 bases respectively, with 9 bases between them. As DNA, the CDR3 is TGCGCCAGCAGCTTTCCGGACTCCACCGGGGAGCTGTTTTTT. Translating gives CASSFPDSTGELFF.